This T cell receptor beta chain was recorded in a study of post-analysis software for immune sequencing data (dated by TCRdb to between 2015 and 2016). About the study as a whole: The recorded disease courses included relapsing-remitting, secondary progressive and progressive-relapsing multiple sclerosis, and some patients had no subtype annotation. A subset of samples was prepared in parallel using single-end sample barcoding, then pooled and co-amplified after Illumina adapter ligation. The patient repertoires were compared against about a dozen previously published healthy control repertoires obtained from donors aged about 6 to 27 years.

V drops 5 bases and J drops 0 bases, leaving 15 bases in between. The CDR1 and CDR2 encoded by the germline V gene (reference sequence) are SEHNR and FQNEAQ. The CDR3 spans 16 residues, from the cysteine through the phenylalanine. The CDR3 DNA has 48 bases and is translated from base 1. The library was generated by PCR. The listed sequencing device is Illumina HiSeq 2500. To reduce PCR and sequencing biases, unique molecular identifiers were incorporated into the TCR beta cDNA libraries. Per 1 to 10 million input T cells, some 500,000 cDNA molecules were obtained, such that each molecule approximated one T cell. Patient libraries were prepared and sequenced with the same protocol used for the earlier healthy control dataset. Within a given batch, samples were prepared together, multiplexed and sequenced on the same HiSeq lane. Per the source publication's procedure: Raw barcoded reads were processed with MIGEC, and single-read molecular identifier groups were discarded before consensus assembly and CDR3 extraction. Clonotype tables were post-analysed with VDJtools, and diversity was normalized by down-sampling all datasets to the smallest sample size. Repertoire overlap clustering matched CDR3 amino acid but not nucleotide sequences to correct batch-related cross-sample contamination. TCRdb applied fastp at Q25 and MiXCR to the public reads, then kept only in-frame beta chains. Rows merge per CDR3 protein into single entries with the most common DNA and genes. The V and J calls were not made by the authors but by TCRdb's processing. The sample table lists about 770,000 distinct CDR3 sequences, approximately 44% of them with a count of one. Together, the top ten hold roughly 4.5% of the sample.

In regard to this clonotype: No antigen is known for it. Within one base of it there is no much larger clone, and no base qualities were kept.

TCR beta repertoires were profiled from peripheral blood of 10 to 15 young patients with multiple sclerosis to demonstrate the VDJtools post-analysis software. The multiple sclerosis patients were children and adolescents between roughly 6 and 16 years of age. Overall study outcomes, separate from this receptor: When samples were clustered directly using the F measure, samples prepared in the same batch co-clustered strongly, which prompted a batch-effect correction. Significantly higher frequencies in patients than in controls were found for roughly 5 TRBV segments, including TRBV5-6, TRBV5-1 and TRBV20-1. The control group was slightly older than the multiple sclerosis patient group. Compared with controls, multiple sclerosis patients had significantly lower normalized Chao1 diversity, a finding suggesting substantial peripheral T-cell clonal expansion.

The chain is made from TRBV7-9 and TRBJ2-3, with no D gene named confidently. The receptor's source is a girl under 18 with multiple sclerosis. What was sequenced was blood. The DNA sequence is as follows: TGTGCCAGCAGCACAATTGCGGAGTCCAGCACAGATACGCAGTATTTT. The encoded protein is CASSTIAESSTDTQYF.